The 5 T cell receptor beta chains in this list originate from one sample, sequenced in a study of regulatory T cells in long-lasting Graves disease (TCRdb year 2021). This specimen's time point label, per the study, means: newly diagnosed GD, antithyroid drugs for less than 3 months. For both TCR sequencing and RNA sequencing, RNA was extracted from PBMCs in TRIzol. The library was generated by multiplex PCR. Sequenced using an Illumina HiSeq 4000. CDR3 regions were amplified by Arm-PCR with iRepertoire HTBI primers to construct TCR beta libraries. TCRdb reran the public reads through fastp at Q25 and MiXCR, keeping productive beta chains. A single entry per CDR3 protein holds the most common genes and DNA from its merged rows. For this sample the table gives about 560,000 distinct CDR3 sequences, of which 15% to 20% were detected only once. 9.5% to 15% of the sample lies in the top ten. The same data also went into a second study, on T cells in Graves' hyperthyroidism and ophthalmopathy.

The sample consisted of peripheral blood mononuclear cells (PBMCs), taken at new diagnosis, from a patient treated with antithyroid drugs. Source of these receptors: a man between 18 and 35 years old with Graves disease. Donor details come from another sample of the same person, matched by shared clones.

In its sample, this clonotype was seen many times. The chain recombines TRBV2 with TRBJ2-7; the D gene is possibly TRBD2 (5 bases). Germline lookup yields CDR1 SNHLY and CDR2 FYNNEI. The CDR3 covers 14 residues. The V and J ends lost 3 bases and 0 bases respectively, with 9 bases between them. CDR3 DNA sequence: TGTGCCAGCAGTGACGAGCGGACCTCCTACGAGCAGTACTTC. Its protein product is CASSDERTSYEQYF. Together with reference TRBV2 and TRBJ2-7, the CDR3 gives the full variable domain: EPEVTQTPSHQVTQMGQEVILRCVPISNHLYFYWYRQILGQKVEFLVSFYNNEISEKSEIFDDQFSVERPDGSNFTLKIRSTKLEDSAMYFCASSDERTSYEQYFGPGTRLTVT.

This sequence joins TRBV14 and TRBJ2-7; D remains unclear. The CDR3 contains 14 residues. V lost 0 bases to trimming and J lost 5 bases, with 11 bases between them. Looked up from germline, CDR1 is SGHDN and CDR2 is FVKESK. The CDR3 here is CASSQDRTLNEQYF. The DNA for the CDR3 is TGTGCCAGCAGCCAAGATCGGACCCTAAACGAGCAGTACTTC. Full variable domain (outside the CDR3, taken from reference TRBV14 and TRBJ2-7): EAGVTQFPSHSVIEKGQTVTLRCDPISGHDNLYWYRRVMGKEIKFLLHFVKESKQDESGMPNNRFLAERTGGTYSTLKVQPAELEDSGVYFCASSQDRTLNEQYFGPGTRLTVT.

Ten or more counts support this clonotype. The rearrangement joins TRBV2 to TRBJ2-7; tentative D call: TRBD2 (6 bases). V was shortened by 8 bases and J by 6 bases, with 11 bases between the two germline ends. CDR3 length: 11 residues. Germline V gene lookup returns CDR1 SNHLY and CDR2 FYNNEI. The CDR3 nucleotides read TGTGCCAGCTCGCGGGAAGGCGAGCAGTACTTC. This gives the protein CASSREGEQYF.

CDR3 sequence reads: CASSANYNEQFF. The CDR3 DNA reads TGTGCCAGCAGCGCCAACTACAATGAGCAGTTCTTC. This chain uses TRBV9 with TRBJ2-1; D not certain. CDR3 length equals 12 residues. The V gene's germline CDR1 is SGDLS and CDR2 YYNGEE. V lost 3 bases, J lost 3 bases, and 4 bases lay in between. Full variable domain (missing parts from reference TRBV9 and TRBJ2-1): DSGVTQTPKHLITATGQRVTLRCSPRSGDLSVYWYQQSLDQGLQFLIQYYNGEERAKGNILERFSAQQFPDLHSELNLSSLELGDSALYFCASSANYNEQFFGPGTRLTVL.

The J gene is TRBJ2-2, the V gene TRBV20-1; 8 bases align to TRBD1. Germline CDR1 reads DFQATT; CDR2 reads SNEGSKA (reference sequence). The CDR3 loop spans 14 amino acids. V trimming: 5 bases; J trimming: 6 bases; junction bases outside the gene matches: 8. The CDR3 nucleotides are TGCAGTGCTGAACCGGGACAGGTGGCCGGGGAGCTGTTTTTT. It specifies CSAEPGQVAGELFF.